This T cell receptor (beta chain) was identified in a study of cytomegalovirus exposure and HLA in healthy donors. Findings of the study overall: An analysis was carried out later, and it reportedly showed fewer N-insertions in an Asian-associated ancestry cluster than the approximately 660-donor mean. Common viral pathogens were later found to be apparently linked to several of the most significant clusters.

The V gene's germline CDR1 is KGHSH and CDR2 LQKENI. Trimming removed 2 bases from V and 1 base from J, with 8 bases in between. This CDR3 comprises 14 residues. Comments on this clone: Antigen: not known.

Both 60 Vbeta primers and 13 Jbeta primers went into the PCR. Measured with immunoSEQ multiplex PCR; TCRdb has only the in-frame clones, and not every one. This table holds approximately 77,000 clones, 60% to 85% found once. Input material: PBMCs. This chain connects TRBV18 to TRBJ1-1, with TRBD1 as a possible D gene (5 bases). This sequence was found in a man aged 35-49 years in good health and CMV-seronegative. This CDR3 is CASSPGHPNTEAFF. The DNA for the CDR3 is TGTGCCAGCTCACCAGGACATCCGAACACTGAAGCTTTCTTT.